The clone carrying this T cell receptor beta chain was detected a few times. The antigen remains undetermined. This specimen belongs to a study of CD8 T cells in ankylosing spondylitis. General study points: Disease-linked clones had a CD8+ phenotype and relatively low frequency in peripheral blood. What seemed typical of ankylosing spondylitis blood was a TCR beta motif built from fewer than ten highly homologous variants. There were earlier reports of some motif variants in reactive arthritis synovial fluid and blood. It was reported that disease-linked clones were significantly enriched in matched ankylosing spondylitis synovial fluid.

The CDR3 consists of 15 residues. Trimming removed 6 bases at V and 4 bases at J, with 19 bases between. The germline V gene encodes CDR1 MNHNS and CDR2 SASEGT. TCRdb ran MiXCR on the 5' RACE reads and lists one entry per CDR3 protein. The sample includes about 250,000 distinct CDR3 sequences, more than 15% of them seen just once. Sequenced input: blood, either unsorted or a sorted T cell fraction (not recorded which). V gene TRBV6-1 combines with J gene TRBJ2-7; the D gene is possibly TRBD2 (7 bases). This clonotype originated in a male donor with ankylosing spondylitis or in good health (not recorded which). The CDR3 region is CASRVIGGAPYEQYF. In nucleotides, the CDR3 is TGTGCCAGCAGGGTCATAGGGGGGGCGCCGTACGAGCAGTACTTC.